Listed here are 9 T cell receptor beta chains from one sample, sequenced in a study of response to subunit inactivated influenza vaccine. TCRdb re-called the RT-PCR reads with MiXCR, one entry per CDR3 protein. The sample has more than 400,000 distinct CDR3 sequences; over 9.5% are singletons. The specimen was PBMCs from blood, collected 45 days after vaccination. Every receptor here comes from a man aged 50 to 60 who received an inactivated influenza vaccine.

This clonotype was counted many times. The V gene is TRBV5-1, the J gene TRBJ2-5, with 7 nucleotides matching TRBD1. V lost 5 bases to trimming and J lost 4 bases; unmatched junction nucleotides: 5. This CDR3 contains 13 residues. CDR1 is SGHRS, CDR2 YFSETQ, per germline. CDR3 DNA sequence: TGCGCCAGCAGTCAGGACAGGCGAGAGACCCAGTACTTC. This sequence encodes CASSQDRRETQYF.

The sample holds a few counts of this clonotype. The chain uses TRBV29-1 and TRBJ2-7; D not certain. Per germline, CDR1 SQVTM and CDR2 ANQGSEA. Trimming took off 6 bases at V and 5 bases at J, with 20 bases between the two ends. The CDR3 runs to 14 residues. CDR3 DNA sequence: TGCAGCGTGGGATATAGGGTCGGTCCCAACGAGCAGTACTTC. This gives the protein CSVGYRVGPNEQYF.

The sample holds a few counts of this clonotype. The J gene is TRBJ2-3, the V gene TRBV6-4; TRBD2 might be the D (6 bases). V gave up 2 bases and J gave up 2 bases, with 11 bases separating them. The CDR3 spans 15 residues. Germline assignment: CDR1 MRHNA and CDR2 SNTAGT. The CDR3 here is CASSDVGGNTDTQYF. The CDR3 DNA sequence: TGTGCCAGCAGTGACGTCGGCGGGAACACAGATACGCAGTATTTT.

This clonotype was observed a few times. The chain links TRBV7-8 to TRBJ2-3; 11 bases align to TRBD2. Germline loops: CDR1 SGHVS, CDR2 FQNEAQ. V shed 4 bases, J shed 7 bases, and the junction held 13 bases outside the gene matches. The length of the CDR3 is 17 residues. The CDR3 DNA reads TGTGCCAGCAGCTCAAGCTCCGGGACTAGCGGAGCTTATACGCAGTATTTT. Residues: CASSSSSGTSGAYTQYF.

This clonotype was seen a few times. The chain has TRBV12-3 or TRBV12-4 and TRBJ1-2; 7 bases align to TRBD1. The junction had 9 bases not matched to a gene; V was cut back by 6 bases and J by 8 bases. This CDR3 comprises 13 residues. The CDR3 reads CASRLGTAEGYTF. Here the CDR3 DNA reads TGTGCCAGCAGACTCGGGACAGCCGAGGGCTACACCTTC.

The chain couples TRBV20-1 to TRBJ1-1, with D unclear. Germline CDR1 is DFQATT and CDR2 is SNEGSKA (reference sequence). Trimming took off 2 bases at V and 0 bases at J, with 4 bases between the two ends. The CDR3 covers 12 residues. The CDR3 region is CSARSVNTEAFF. Here the CDR3 DNA reads TGCAGTGCTAGATCAGTGAACACTGAAGCTTTCTTT.

This clonotype has more than one count but fewer than ten. This chain connects TRBV7-9 to TRBJ2-1, with TRBD1 as a possible D gene (5 bases). The CDR3 runs 15 residues. From germline, CDR1 is SEHNR and CDR2 FQNEAQ (reference sequence). Trimming shortened V by 1 base and J by 6 bases, and 13 bases separated the two germline ends. The CDR3, as DNA: TGTGCCAGCAGCTTAGTAAGGGGAACCCTCAATGAGCAGTTCTTC. It translates to CASSLVRGTLNEQFF.

This clonotype was seen more than once but under ten times. V gene TRBV4-1 combines with J gene TRBJ1-1; D is possibly TRBD1 (6 bases). The CDR3 contains 18 residues. Germline lookup yields CDR1 MGHRA and CDR2 YSYEKL. V was pared by 1 base and J by 7 bases, with 25 bases between. In nucleotides, the CDR3 is TGCGCCAGCAGCCAAGGGTTAGGACCAGGACAGCGGGGGCGTGAAGCTTTCTTT. Protein product: CASSQGLGPGQRGREAFF.

The V call is TRBV4-3, the J call TRBJ2-3, with TRBD2 matching over 10 bases. The CDR3 has 17 amino acids. Germline trimming cut 0 bases from V and 4 bases from J; bases unmatched to any gene: 7. Germline-derived CDR1 and CDR2 are LGHNA and YSLEER. CDR3 coding DNA: TGCGCCAGCAGCCAAGATAGGAGCGGGGGGGCCTCAGATACGCAGTATTTT. This translates into CASSQDRSGGASDTQYF.